The sequence of this TCR beta chain was determined in a study of CD4+ T cells in melanoma. Whole-study results and caveats: CD8+ T cell, macrophage and B cell function reportedly correlated with neoantigen-specific CD4+ T cells. Diverse differentiation states were reported for melanoma neoantigen-specific CD4+ T cells.

As to this clone: Its antigen remains unknown.

Clones were read by immunoSEQ multiplex PCR, and TCRdb kept only the in-frame ones, dropping some. This table has some 10,000 clones, 65% to 70% appearing once. V dropped 4 bases and J dropped 3; count of bases not matched to a gene: 8. The CDR3 totals 15 residues. Germline V gene data show CDR1 as SNHLY and CDR2 as FYNNEI. The clonotype comes from a human donor with melanoma. J is TRBJ1-1 and V is TRBV2, with TRBD1 identical over 7 bases. The specimen sequenced was cells from a culture (not recorded whether cultured in vitro). The CDR3 sequence is CASSGQGGMYTEAFF. In DNA form, the CDR3 reads TGTGCCAGCAGTGGACAGGGCGGCATGTACACTGAAGCTTTCTTT.